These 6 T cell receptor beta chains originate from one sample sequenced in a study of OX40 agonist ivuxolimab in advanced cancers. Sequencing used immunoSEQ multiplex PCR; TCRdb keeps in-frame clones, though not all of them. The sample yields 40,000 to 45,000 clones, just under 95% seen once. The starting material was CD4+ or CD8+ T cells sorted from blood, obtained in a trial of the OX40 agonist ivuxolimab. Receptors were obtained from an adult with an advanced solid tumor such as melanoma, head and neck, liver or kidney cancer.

The CDR3 protein is CASSLQGAKGYTF. CDR3 nucleotides: TGTGCCAGCTCACTACAGGGGGCGAAAGGCTACACCTTC. The chain couples TRBV18 to TRBJ1-2; 9 bases agree with TRBD1. The CDR3 loop spans 13 amino acids. V trimming: 4 bases; J trimming: 8 bases; junction bases outside the gene matches: 5. Germline CDR1 is KGHSH and CDR2 is LQKENI.

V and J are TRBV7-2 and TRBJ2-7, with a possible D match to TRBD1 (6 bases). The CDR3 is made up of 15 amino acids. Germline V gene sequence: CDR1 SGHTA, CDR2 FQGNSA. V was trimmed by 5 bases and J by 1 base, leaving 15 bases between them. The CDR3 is CASSPVGRGSYEQYF. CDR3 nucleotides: TGTGCCAGCAGCCCCGTGGGCAGGGGATCCTACGAGCAGTACTTC.

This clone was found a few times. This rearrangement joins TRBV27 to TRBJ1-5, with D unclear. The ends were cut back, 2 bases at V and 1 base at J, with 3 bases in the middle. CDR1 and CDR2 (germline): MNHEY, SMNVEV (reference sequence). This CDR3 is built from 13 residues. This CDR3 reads CASSLISNQPQHF. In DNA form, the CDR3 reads TGTGCCAGCAGTTTAATCAGCAATCAGCCCCAGCATTTT.

In DNA, the CDR3 is TGTGCCAGCAGCCAAAGCATTGGAGAGGCACATACGCAGTATTTT. It encodes CASSQSIGEAHTQYF. The chain combines TRBV4-2 with TRBJ2-3; no definite D call. Germline V gene sequence: CDR1 LGHNA, CDR2 YNFKEQ. The CDR3 is 15 residues long. V was shortened by 2 bases and J by 7 bases, with 16 bases between the two germline ends.

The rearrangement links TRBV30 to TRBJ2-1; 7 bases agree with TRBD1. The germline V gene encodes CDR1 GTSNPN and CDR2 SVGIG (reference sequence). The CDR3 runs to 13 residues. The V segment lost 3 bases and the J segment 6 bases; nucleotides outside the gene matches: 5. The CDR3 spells CAWSLDRVNEQFF. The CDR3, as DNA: TGTGCCTGGAGCCTCGACAGGGTCAATGAGCAGTTCTTC. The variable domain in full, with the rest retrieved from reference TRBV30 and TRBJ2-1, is SQTIHQWPATLVQPVGSPLSLECTVEGTSNPNLYWYRQAAGRGLQLLFYSVGIGQISSEVPQNLSASRPQDRQFILSSKKLLLSDSGFYLCAWSLDRVNEQFFGPGTRLTVL.

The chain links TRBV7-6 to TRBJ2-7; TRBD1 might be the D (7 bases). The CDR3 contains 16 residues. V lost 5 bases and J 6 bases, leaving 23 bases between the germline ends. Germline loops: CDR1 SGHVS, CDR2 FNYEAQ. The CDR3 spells CASSPPEGADHSEQYF. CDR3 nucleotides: TGTGCCAGCAGCCCGCCGGAGGGGGCTGACCACTCCGAGCAGTACTTC.